The rows below give T cell receptor beta chains drawn from one sample of a study of T cell responses to AZD1222 COVID-19 vaccine. The protocol was immunoSEQ multiplex PCR, while the TCRdb copy is restricted to in-frame clones and leaves out a portion. The data contain 90,000 or so clones, about nine tenths of them singletons. This specimen consisted of peripheral blood, obtained on day 0 of AZD1222 vaccination. All receptors derive from an adult in good health. CDR3s include the opening cysteine and the closing phenylalanine or tryptophan. A D gene is named only where the DNA matches it firmly. Size tells how often a clone was seen (once, few, many) or the class of an expanded clone, and some rows leave it out.

v_gene	len	d_gene	j_gene	abundance	CDR3aa	CDR3nt
TRBV5-1	14	TRBD1	TRBJ2-7	.	CASSFRDRDYEQYF	TGCGCCAGCAGCTTCCGGGACAGGGACTACGAGCAGTACTTC
TRBV13	14	.	TRBJ1-3	.	CASSLVGTGNTIYF	TGTGCCAGCAGCTTAGTAGGGACTGGAAACACCATATATTTT
TRBV18	16	.	TRBJ1-5	.	CASSPSGRGVNQPQHF	TGTGCCAGCTCACCAAGCGGCAGGGGAGTCAATCAGCCCCAGCATTTT
TRBV18	15	.	TRBJ1-1	.	CASSTNTGRNTEAFF	TGTGCCAGCTCCACGAATACCGGGAGGAACACTGAAGCTTTCTTT
TRBV7-9	14	.	TRBJ1-1	.	CASSYTFNYTEAFF	TGTGCCAGCAGCTATACATTCAACTACACTGAAGCTTTCTTT
TRBV19	15	TRBD2	TRBJ2-1	.	CASSIVGGIYNEQFF	TGTGCCAGTAGTATAGTCGGGGGGATCTACAATGAGCAGTTCTTC
TRBV6-1	17	TRBD1	TRBJ1-3	.	CASSEAVGDRGGNTIYF	TGTGCCAGCAGTGAAGCGGTCGGGGACAGGGGTGGAAACACCATATATTTT
TRBV5-1	16	.	TRBJ2-1	once	CASSTPLAKTYNEQFF	TGCGCCAGCAGCACCCCCCTAGCGAAGACCTACAATGAGCAGTTCTTC
TRBV7-2	13	.	TRBJ2-1	.	CASSLVRDNEQFF	TGTGCCAGCAGCTTAGTACGGGACAATGAGCAGTTCTTC
TRBV15	15	.	TRBJ2-2	.	CATSKMGADTGELFF	TGTGCCACCAGCAAGATGGGGGCCGACACCGGGGAGCTGTTTTTT